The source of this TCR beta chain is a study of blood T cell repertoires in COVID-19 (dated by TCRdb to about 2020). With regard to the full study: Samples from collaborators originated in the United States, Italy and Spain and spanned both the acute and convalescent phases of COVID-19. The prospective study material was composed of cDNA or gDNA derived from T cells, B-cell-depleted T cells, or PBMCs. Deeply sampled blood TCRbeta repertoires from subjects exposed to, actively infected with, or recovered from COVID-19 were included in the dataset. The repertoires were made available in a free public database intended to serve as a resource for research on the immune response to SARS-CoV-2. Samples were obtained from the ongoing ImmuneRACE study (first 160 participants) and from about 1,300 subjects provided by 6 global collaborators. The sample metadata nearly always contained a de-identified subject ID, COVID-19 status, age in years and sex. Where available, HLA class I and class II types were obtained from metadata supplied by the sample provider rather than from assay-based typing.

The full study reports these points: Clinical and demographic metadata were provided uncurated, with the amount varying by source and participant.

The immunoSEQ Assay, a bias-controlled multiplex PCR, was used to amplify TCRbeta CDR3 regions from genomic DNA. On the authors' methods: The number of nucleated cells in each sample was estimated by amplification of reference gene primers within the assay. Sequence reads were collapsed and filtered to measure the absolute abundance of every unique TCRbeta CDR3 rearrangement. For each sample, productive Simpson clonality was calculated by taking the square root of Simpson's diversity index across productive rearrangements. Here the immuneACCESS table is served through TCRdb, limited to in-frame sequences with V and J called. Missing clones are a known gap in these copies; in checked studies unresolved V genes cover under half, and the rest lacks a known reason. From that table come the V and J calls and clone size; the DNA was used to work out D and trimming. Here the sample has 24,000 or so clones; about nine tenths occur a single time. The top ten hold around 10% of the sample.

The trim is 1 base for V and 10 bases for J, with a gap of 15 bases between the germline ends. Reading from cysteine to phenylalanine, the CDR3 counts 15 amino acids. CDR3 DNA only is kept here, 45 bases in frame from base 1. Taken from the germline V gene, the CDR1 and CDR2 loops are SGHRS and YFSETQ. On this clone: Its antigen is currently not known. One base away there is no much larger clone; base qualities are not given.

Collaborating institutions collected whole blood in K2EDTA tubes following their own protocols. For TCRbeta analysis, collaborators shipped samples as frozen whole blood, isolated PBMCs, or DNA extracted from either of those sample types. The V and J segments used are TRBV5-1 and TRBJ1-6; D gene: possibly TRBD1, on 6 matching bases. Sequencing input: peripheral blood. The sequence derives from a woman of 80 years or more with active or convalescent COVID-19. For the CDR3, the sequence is CASSLMATGESPLHF. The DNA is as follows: TGCGCCAGCAGCTTGATGGCGACAGGAGAATCACCCCTCCACTTT.